This T cell receptor (beta chain) was documented in a study of response to subunit inactivated influenza vaccine. The study, taken as a whole, reports: The authors proposed limited new T cell recruitment per seasonal influenza vaccination.

On this clonotype: Its antigen is still unknown.

V gave up 5 bases and J gave up 3 bases; unmatched junction bases: 7. This CDR3 has 16 residues. TCRdb re-derived calls from the RT-PCR reads in MiXCR, one entry per CDR3 protein. The sample lists around 530,000 distinct CDR3 sequences, 16% occurring once. The TCR comes from a man between 50 and 70 years old who received an inactivated influenza vaccine. The starting material was CD4+ T cells sorted from PBMCs, obtained approximately 25 months after vaccination. The chain carries TRBV12-3 or TRBV12-4 and TRBJ2-2; 9 bases are a match to TRBD2. CDR3 in amino acids: CASSPTRLADTGELFF. The DNA of the CDR3 is TGTGCCAGCAGTCCAACCCGACTAGCGGACACCGGGGAGCTGTTTTTT.